Following are 29 T cell receptor beta chains from one sample sequenced in a study of cytomegalovirus exposure and HLA in healthy donors. The PCR contained 60 Vbeta and 13 Jbeta primers. TCRdb's table, derived via immunoSEQ multiplex PCR, lists solely in-frame clones and lacks some. The repertoire holds some 140,000 clones, 65% to 85% seen once, with about 2.6% in the top ten. What was sequenced was PBMCs. All receptors derive from a man aged 18 to 30 in good health and CMV-seronegative.

The chain combines TRBV9 with TRBJ1-2; 8 bases line up with TRBD1. This CDR3 is 15 amino acids long. Germline V gives CDR1 SGDLS, CDR2 YYNGEE. The V gene end was trimmed by 7 bases and the J gene end by 8 bases; junction bases not matched to a gene: 16. This chain's CDR3 is CASVSRTGSTGGYTF. CDR3 in DNA: TGTGCCAGCGTCTCAAGGACAGGGTCGACGGGAGGCTACACCTTC.

V usage is TRBV5-1 and J usage is TRBJ2-4; a possible D gene is TRBD1 (6 bases). This CDR3 is built from 14 residues. Germline V CDR1 and CDR2: SGHRS, YFSETQ. Trimming stripped 4 bases from V and 5 bases from J, with 13 bases between. CDR3 in amino acids: CASSNGQFENIQYF. The CDR3 nucleotides are TGCGCCAGCAGCAATGGACAGTTTGAAAACATTCAGTACTTC.

The chain couples TRBV6-5 to TRBJ2-3; D is perhaps TRBD2 (5 bases). This CDR3 contains 11 residues. Germline V gene sequence: CDR1 MNHEY, CDR2 SVGAGI. V lost 4 bases and J 8 bases, leaving 7 bases between the germline ends. CDR3 in amino acids: CASSFSGTQYF. In nucleotides, the CDR3 is TGTGCCAGCAGTTTCAGCGGTACGCAGTATTTT.

The chain joins TRBV19 to TRBJ1-1, with TRBD1 matching 7 bases. From germline, CDR1 is LNHDA and CDR2 SQIVND (reference sequence). CDR3 size: 14 residues. The V segment lost 4 bases and the J segment 1 base; nucleotides outside the gene matches: 3. The CDR3 DNA reads TGTGCCAGTAGTAAGGGACAGCGGAACACTGAAGCTTTCTTT. Its protein product is CASSKGQRNTEAFF.

The rearrangement joins TRBV2 to TRBJ1-1, with TRBD1 matching over 8 bases. The V gene end was trimmed by 7 bases and the J gene end by 2 bases; junction bases not matched to a gene: 3. Germline V gene sequence: CDR1 SNHLY, CDR2 FYNNEI. The CDR3 has 13 amino acids. CDR3 in DNA: TGTGCCAGCACAGACAGGGGCAACACTGAAGCTTTCTTT. Translation: CASTDRGNTEAFF.

This clone occurred a few times. V usage is TRBV6-5 and J usage is TRBJ1-1; TRBD1 is a possible D gene (6 bases). The CDR3 runs 14 residues. Trimming took off 6 bases at V and 3 bases at J, with 14 bases between the two ends. Germline V gene data show CDR1 as MNHEY and CDR2 as SVGAGI. The CDR3 protein is CASRGAGGDTEAFF. The DNA for the CDR3 is TGTGCCAGCAGGGGGGCGGGTGGCGACACTGAAGCTTTCTTT.

The chain is built from TRBV4-2 and TRBJ1-1, with no clear D. CDR3 length: 14 amino acids. V was trimmed by 0 bases and J by 1 base, leaving 6 bases between them. Germline V gene lookup returns CDR1 LGHNA and CDR2 YNFKEQ. The CDR3 DNA is TGTGCCAGCAGCCAAGATGGCGGGAACACTGAAGCTTTCTTT. Translating gives CASSQDGGNTEAFF.

The chain recombines TRBV5-1 with TRBJ2-1, with 10 positions matching TRBD2. Losses at the gene ends were 1 base for V and 3 bases for J; bases not matched to a gene: 7. The germline V gene encodes CDR1 SGHRS and CDR2 YFSETQ. The CDR3 extends over 17 amino acids. Written as DNA, the CDR3 is TGCGCCAGCAGCTTGATAGTTACTAGCGGGGTCTACAATGAGCAGTTCTTC. Residues: CASSLIVTSGVYNEQFF.

A few counts support this clone. The chain's CDR3 is CASSFLLGGSPGSETQYF. In DNA form, the CDR3 reads TGTGCCAGCAGTTTTCTTCTTGGCGGCAGCCCTGGGTCAGAGACCCAGTACTTC. The V and J genes are TRBV28 and TRBJ2-5, with no clear D. CDR1 and CDR2 from the germline V gene are MDHEN and SYDVKM. V was clipped by 3 bases and J by 4 bases, with 24 bases between them. CDR3 length: 18 residues. Full variable domain (outside the CDR3, taken from reference TRBV28 and TRBJ2-5): DVKVTQSSRYLVKRTGEKVFLECVQDMDHENMFWYRQDPGLGLRLIYFSYDVKMKEKGDIPEGYSVSREKKERFSLILESASTNQTSMYLCASSFLLGGSPGSETQYFGPGTRLLVL.

The CDR3 region is CASFKDRLNTEAFF. CDR3 DNA: TGTGCCAGCTTTAAAGACAGGCTGAACACTGAAGCTTTCTTT. This chain joins TRBV6-1 and TRBJ1-1, with D maybe TRBD1 (6 bases). This CDR3 contains 14 residues. CDR1 is MNHNS, CDR2 SASEGT, per germline. Deletions cut 8 bases from V and 0 bases from J, with 13 bases between.

The rearrangement joins TRBV30 to TRBJ1-2; maybe TRBD1 (6 bases). V dropped 3 bases and J dropped 13 bases, with 36 bases sitting between them. This CDR3 contains 18 residues. The germline CDR1 and CDR2 sequences are GTSNPN and SVGIG (reference sequence). CDR3 protein: CAWRQGPNFSPRFPRSTF. CDR3 nucleotide sequence: TGTGCCTGGAGACAGGGACCGAACTTCTCACCACGTTTCCCTAGGTCCACCTTC.

V and J are TRBV7-2 and TRBJ2-6, with TRBD2 as a possible D gene (6 bases). The CDR3 is made up of 18 amino acids. V lost 4 bases and J lost 2, with 18 bases in between. Germline CDR1 reads SGHTA; CDR2 reads FQGNSA. DNA of the CDR3: TGTGCCAGCAGCTCCGTCCTTTGGGGGACTGCTGGGGCCAACGTCCTGACTTTC. Translated: CASSSVLWGTAGANVLTF.

This clone was counted between two and nine times. The V gene is TRBV5-6, the J gene TRBJ2-5; 8 bases line up with TRBD2. Unmatched junction bases numbered 5, after V lost 0 bases and J lost 7 bases. The CDR3 loop spans 14 amino acids. CDR1 is SGHDT and CDR2 is YYEEEE in the germline V gene. Written as DNA, the CDR3 is TGTGCCAGCAGCTTGGGATCCGGGACTAGGACCCAGTACTTC. Protein sequence: CASSLGSGTRTQYF.

This clone has a handful of counts. This chain uses TRBV5-4 with TRBJ1-6; 11 bases agree with TRBD1. Looked up from germline, CDR1 is SGHNT and CDR2 is YYREEE (reference sequence). With 1 base clipped from V and 7 bases from J, the junction kept 4 bases outside the gene matches. CDR3 length equals 16 residues. The CDR3 loop is CASSLLGQGANSPLHF. CDR3 sequence (DNA): TGTGCCAGCAGCTTGCTTGGACAGGGGGCAAATTCACCCCTCCACTTT. Using reference TRBV5-4 and TRBJ1-6 for the parts outside the CDR3, the full variable domain is ETGVTQSPTHLIKTRGQQVTLRCSSQSGHNTVSWYQQALGQGPQFIFQYYREEENGRGNFPPRFSGLQFPNYSSELNVNALELDDSALYLCASSLLGQGANSPLHFGNGTRLTVT.

V gene TRBV2 combines with J gene TRBJ2-7; TRBD1 matches 9 bases. The CDR3 totals 13 residues. Germline V gene sequence: CDR1 SNHLY, CDR2 FYNNEI. Trimming at V came to 7 bases and at J to 7 bases, leaving 8 bases not matched to a gene. CDR3 sequence (DNA): TGTGCCAGCAACCTCGACAGGGGGGGAGAGCAGTACGTC. Translating gives CASNLDRGGEQYV.

The CDR3 coding sequence is TGCAGCGTTGCGACAGGGGGCGTACTCAGTCCAGCCCAGCATTTT. Protein: CSVATGGVLSPAQHF. The chain employs TRBV29-1 and TRBJ1-5; 10 bases are a match to TRBD1. CDR3 size: 15 residues. The germline gives CDR1 SQVTM, CDR2 ANQGSEA. V was clipped by 4 bases and J by 11 bases; unmatched bases: 14.

The gene calls are TRBV18 and TRBJ1-1, with D hard to call. The germline V gene encodes CDR1 KGHSH and CDR2 LQKENI. With 0 bases removed from V and 7 bases from J, the gap between germline ends came to 9 bases. This CDR3 is built from 13 residues. CDR3 loop: CASSPPIRFEAFF. CDR3 DNA sequence: TGTGCCAGCTCACCACCGATCAGATTTGAAGCTTTCTTT.

The chain carries TRBV15 and TRBJ2-3; 8 bases agree with TRBD1. The germline V gene encodes CDR1 LNHNV and CDR2 YYDKDF (reference sequence). V shed 3 bases and J 6 bases; nucleotides not matched to a gene: 11. This CDR3 contains 16 residues. The CDR3 loop is CATSSKTGATPDTQYF. Written as DNA, the CDR3 is TGTGCCACCAGCAGTAAGACAGGGGCTACTCCTGATACGCAGTATTTT.

To note about this clone: Distinct nucleotide sequences in the sample also encode this CDR3. The V gene is TRBV28, the J gene TRBJ1-2; a weak D match, TRBD1 (6 bases). There are 17 residues in the CDR3. CDR1 MDHEN and CDR2 SYDVKM come from the germline V gene. Trimming stripped 6 bases from V and 1 base from J, with 21 bases between. The CDR3 region is CASSDYSPTGLNYGYTF. CDR3 nucleotide sequence: TGTGCCAGCAGCGACTACTCCCCGACAGGTCTTAACTATGGCTACACCTTC.

The V and J genes are TRBV28 and TRBJ1-6, with D possibly TRBD1 on 5 matching bases. The CDR3 totals 15 residues. Germline CDR1 is MDHEN and CDR2 is SYDVKM. Between the trimmed V and J ends, which lost 4 bases and 8 bases, there was a span of 15 bases. The CDR3 DNA sequence: TGTGCCAGCAGTTCTCCCCTTCCGGGGGATTCACCCCTCCACTTT. It specifies CASSSPLPGDSPLHF.

The V and J genes are TRBV9 and TRBJ2-3; maybe TRBD1 (5 bases). Trimming cost V 3 bases and J 2 bases, with 7 bases left between them. Germline CDR1 SGDLS, CDR2 YYNGEE. This CDR3 comprises 13 residues. CDR3 amino acids: CASSEGFTDTQYF. DNA of the CDR3: TGTGCCAGCAGCGAGGGGTTCACAGATACGCAGTATTTT.

Concerning this clone itself: The junction departs from the called germline gene at one end, perhaps through a read error. V is TRBV7-9 and J is TRBJ2-6, with D possibly being TRBD1 (5 bases). The CDR3 has 15 residues. Germline CDR1 reads SEHNR; CDR2 reads FQNEAQ (reference sequence). CDR3 coding DNA: TGTTCCAGCAGCTTAGCTCCAGGGTATGCCAACGTCCTGACTTTC. Protein product: CSSSLAPGYANVLTF.

The chain uses TRBV2 and TRBJ1-4, with 7 nucleotides matching TRBD1. Looked up from germline, CDR1 is SNHLY and CDR2 is FYNNEI. V shed 6 bases, J shed 8 bases, and the junction held 3 bases outside the gene matches. The CDR3 is 12 amino acids. In DNA, the CDR3 is TGTGCCAGCAGCAGGGGGGAGGAAAAACTGTTTTTT. This codes for CASSRGEEKLFF.

V is TRBV29-1 and J is TRBJ1-2; D is perhaps TRBD1 (5 bases). CDR3 length: 12 amino acids. CDR1 SQVTM and CDR2 ANQGSEA come from the germline V gene. V was clipped by 3 bases and J by 5 bases, with 10 bases between them. The CDR3 region has the DNA TGCAGCGTTGACACACGGGGGTATGGCTACACCTTC. This encodes CSVDTRGYGYTF.

This clone was picked up a small number of times. The rearrangement links TRBV29-1 to TRBJ1-2; weak D call: TRBD1 (6 bases). This CDR3 is built from 15 residues. Germline V gene sequence: CDR1 SQVTM, CDR2 ANQGSEA. V was clipped by 3 bases and J by 4 bases, with 18 bases between them. Here the CDR3 DNA reads TGCAGCGTTGAGCCGCCGGGGGGGCGAGGCTATGGCTACACCTTC. Amino acid sequence: CSVEPPGGRGYGYTF.

This clone has a single count. V is TRBV5-1 and J is TRBJ2-2; TRBD1 agrees at 10 bases. Trimming cost V 4 bases and J 8 bases; bases outside gene matches: 5. The CDR3 runs 14 residues. Germline V gene lookup returns CDR1 SGHRS and CDR2 YFSETQ. The CDR3 DNA reads as TGCGCCAGCAGCCCAGGGACAGGGGAAGGGGAGCTGTTTTTT. Translating gives CASSPGTGEGELFF.

The chain recombines TRBV6-5 with TRBJ1-5, with 9 nucleotides matching TRBD1. The CDR3 contains 14 residues. Trimming took 6 bases from V and 6 from J; bases not matched to a gene: 6. The V gene's germline CDR1 is MNHEY and CDR2 SVGAGI. This CDR3 reads CASSPDRGSQPQHF. CDR3 DNA sequence: TGTGCCAGCAGCCCTGACAGGGGGAGTCAGCCCCAGCATTTT.

The chain employs TRBV7-6 and TRBJ2-3; D perhaps matches TRBD2 (5 bases). The CDR3 totals 15 residues. Germline assignment: CDR1 SGHVS and CDR2 FNYEAQ. V lost 1 base, J lost 2 bases, and 10 bases lay in between. The CDR3, as DNA: TGTGCCAGCAGCTTAGGAGGGTGGATCACAGATACGCAGTATTTT. Residues: CASSLGGWITDTQYF.

Points on this clone: An end of the junction differs from the germline gene, which may be a read error. V and J are TRBV5-4 and TRBJ2-6, with 8 bases aligning to TRBD1. Germline CDR1 reads SGHNT; CDR2 reads YYREEE (reference sequence). This CDR3 spans 18 amino acids. CDR3 sequence reads: CASSSWDRRLSGANGLTF. The CDR3 coding sequence is TGTGCCAGCAGCTCGTGGGACAGGCGACTCTCTGGGGCCAACGGCCTGACTTTC.